Below, 27 T cell receptor beta chains from the same sample are listed, as sequenced in a study of T-cell reconstitution after alpha-beta-depleted transplantation in children. Preparation of the TCRbeta library involved a method that used unique molecular identifiers. Each CDR3 protein gets one entry after TCRdb re-called the PCR reads with MiXCR. The sample consists of 700,000 to 950,000 distinct CDR3 sequences, 16% of them appearing once. This material consisted of PBMCs, mostly from graft donor cells, taken 360 days after TCRalphabeta/CD19-depleted stem cell transplant. Receptors were obtained from a male patient under 18 who had a stem cell transplant for acute lymphoblastic leukemia, so the T cells may come from the graft donor.

In its sample, this clonotype was seen a few times. The chain combines TRBV4-1 with TRBJ2-1, with D tentatively TRBD1 (5 bases). V was pared by 4 bases and J by 7 bases, with 14 bases between. The V gene's germline CDR1 is MGHRA and CDR2 YSYEKL. CDR3 length: 14 amino acids. CDR3 amino acids: CASSLRANGNEQFF. CDR3 coding DNA: TGCGCCAGCAGCCTCAGGGCCAACGGGAATGAGCAGTTCTTC.

This clonotype appeared a few times. The chain employs TRBV19 and TRBJ2-5, with D perhaps assigned TRBD1 or TRBD2 (5 bases each). V lost 5 bases and J lost 3, with 16 bases in between. Germline assignment: CDR1 LNHDA and CDR2 SQIVND (reference sequence). The CDR3 is 15 amino acids. The DNA of the CDR3 is TGTGCCAGTAGTCCCATCGCCGGGGACGAAGAGACCCAGTACTTC. Protein product: CASSPIAGDEETQYF.

The sample holds many counts of this clonotype. The chain has TRBV11-2 and TRBJ2-1, with 14 positions matching TRBD2. The CDR3 runs to 18 residues. The germline gives CDR1 SGHAT, CDR2 FQNNGV. J gave up 3 bases and V 4 bases, and 8 bases lay outside the gene matches. The CDR3 DNA is TGTGCCAGCAGCTCACCGGGACTAGCGGGAGCAGTCTACAATGAGCAGTTCTTC. Amino acid sequence: CASSSPGLAGAVYNEQFF.

This clonotype was seen a handful of times. V is TRBV24-1 and J is TRBJ2-1; TRBD2 matches at 11 bases. Losses at the gene ends were 5 bases for V and 2 bases for J; bases not matched to a gene: 10. CDR1 KGHDR and CDR2 SFDVKD come from the germline V gene. The CDR3 sequence is 18 residues long. The CDR3 DNA is TGTGCCACCAGTGCCCTGGGACTAGCGGAGGGGGCCTACAATGAGCAGTTCTTC. Translation: CATSALGLAEGAYNEQFF.

Only a few counts were recorded for this clonotype. This chain links TRBV5-1 with TRBJ1-1; 7 nucleotides agree with TRBD1. The junction had 6 bases not matched to a gene; V was cut back by 3 bases and J by 7 bases. Germline V gene data show CDR1 as SGHRS and CDR2 as YFSETQ. This CDR3 is built from 13 residues. The DNA of the CDR3 is TGCGCCAGCAGCTCGTTACAGGGGTTTGAAGCTTTCTTT. Protein product: CASSSLQGFEAFF.

The rearrangement uses TRBV5-1 and TRBJ1-1; tentatively, D is TRBD1 (5 bases). Germline V gives CDR1 SGHRS, CDR2 YFSETQ. This CDR3 comprises 14 residues. The V gene lost 4 bases and the J gene lost 6 bases, with 16 bases spanning the gap. The CDR3 region has the DNA TGCGCCAGCAGCGAATACCGGGACGGAGCTGAAGCTTTCTTT. Its translation: CASSEYRDGAEAFF.

The V call is TRBV5-1, the J call TRBJ2-2; no clear D. The germline V and J ends were trimmed by 0 bases and 3 bases, with 9 bases remaining between them. Germline-derived CDR1 and CDR2 are SGHRS and YFSETQ. CDR3 length: 15 residues. CDR3 in amino acids: CASSLAGAYTGELFF. The CDR3 DNA sequence: TGCGCCAGCAGCTTGGCCGGCGCCTACACCGGGGAGCTGTTTTTT.

This chain connects TRBV12-3 or TRBV12-4 to TRBJ1-2; weak D call: TRBD1 (6 bases). The CDR3 is made up of 13 amino acids. Trimming pared 3 bases from V and 6 bases from J, leaving 11 bases between. The CDR3 protein is CASSFGGADGYTF. The CDR3 coding sequence is TGTGCCAGCAGTTTCGGGGGGGCGGATGGCTACACCTTC.

This clonotype was found a few times. This chain connects TRBV20-1 to TRBJ2-5, with TRBD2 identical over 10 bases. Trimming took 0 bases from V and 5 from J; bases not matched to a gene: 6. Germline CDR1 is DFQATT and CDR2 is SNEGSKA (reference sequence). The CDR3 contains 15 residues. For the CDR3, the DNA is TGCAGTGCTAGAGATCCTAGCGGGAGAGGGGAGACCCAGTACTTC. Translating gives CSARDPSGRGETQYF.

The chain recombines TRBV29-1 with TRBJ2-1, with 9 bases fitting TRBD2. J gave up 1 base and V 5 bases, and 3 bases lay outside the gene matches. This CDR3 has 14 residues. Germline V gene lookup returns CDR1 SQVTM and CDR2 ANQGSEA. CDR3 residues: CSVIAGESYNEQFF. In nucleotides, the CDR3 is TGCAGCGTTATAGCGGGAGAGTCCTACAATGAGCAGTTCTTC.

This clonotype was counted only a few times. This chain connects TRBV20-1 to TRBJ2-7; D is uncertain. V lost 0 bases, J lost 3 bases, and 18 bases lay in between. CDR1 and CDR2 (germline): DFQATT, SNEGSKA (reference sequence). This CDR3 is built from 16 residues. The CDR3 loop reads CSARDRGVTVRYEQYF. Written as DNA, the CDR3 is TGCAGTGCTAGAGACCGCGGCGTCACGGTTCGCTACGAGCAGTACTTC.

In its sample, this clonotype was seen a few times. The J gene is TRBJ1-5, the V gene TRBV7-8, with 7 positions matching TRBD1. The length of the CDR3 is 15 residues. Germline V gives CDR1 SGHVS, CDR2 FQNEAQ. V lost 5 bases, J lost 1 base, and 5 bases stayed unmatched. The CDR3 DNA reads as TGTGCCAGCAGCGGCCGACAGGGCAGCAATCAGCCCCAGCATTTT. It yields the protein CASSGRQGSNQPQHF.

The genes are TRBV20-1 and TRBJ1-1; D is possibly TRBD1 (5 bases). Germline CDR1 reads DFQATT; CDR2 reads SNEGSKA (reference sequence). The CDR3 runs to 13 residues. V was cut by 1 base and J by 6 bases, with 12 bases left in between. Here the CDR3 DNA reads TGCAGTGCTAGAGGACAGCGGGGCTCTGAAGCTTTCTTT. It translates to CSARGQRGSEAFF.

CDR3 loop: CSASWTEQFF. The CDR3 nucleotides are TGCAGTGCTAGTTGGACTGAGCAGTTCTTC. The chain combines TRBV20-1 with TRBJ2-1; D call uncertain. V was clipped by 3 bases and J by 9 bases, with 6 bases between them. Germline assignment: CDR1 DFQATT and CDR2 SNEGSKA (reference sequence). CDR3 length equals 10 residues.

This chain connects TRBV24-1 to TRBJ2-2; TRBD1 aligns across 7 bases. In germline, CDR1 is KGHDR, CDR2 SFDVKD. The CDR3 totals 18 residues. J gave up 4 bases and V 5 bases, and 15 bases lay outside the gene matches. As DNA, the CDR3 is TGTGCCACCAGTGGTTCTCGACAGGGAGCCTTTGTCACCGGGGAGCTGTTTTTT. Its translation is CATSGSRQGAFVTGELFF.

A few counts support this clonotype. V usage is TRBV4-1 and J usage is TRBJ1-5, with D perhaps matching TRBD1 (5 bases). Between the trimmed V and J ends, which lost 1 base and 2 bases, there was a span of 18 bases. CDR1 and CDR2 (germline): MGHRA, YSYEKL. The CDR3 sequence is 18 residues long. DNA of the CDR3: TGCGCCAGCAGCCAAGCCCTCGCAGGGAAGGCTGGCAATCAGCCCCAGCATTTT. Amino acids: CASSQALAGKAGNQPQHF.

This clonotype came up a few times. The rearrangement uses TRBV20-1 and TRBJ2-2; TRBD2 aligns across 9 bases. J gave up 0 bases and V 3 bases, and 20 bases lay outside the gene matches. CDR1 is DFQATT, CDR2 SNEGSKA, per germline (reference sequence). This CDR3 has 21 residues. The CDR3 protein is CSARPPSRVLAGHPNTGELFF. CDR3 nucleotides: TGCAGTGCTAGGCCCCCCTCCAGGGTTCTAGCGGGGCACCCGAACACCGGGGAGCTGTTTTTT.

V usage is TRBV27 and J usage is TRBJ1-5; 7 bases map to TRBD1. V lost 5 bases to trimming and J lost 4 bases; unmatched junction nucleotides: 8. The CDR3 covers 15 residues. Germline assignment: CDR1 MNHEY and CDR2 SMNVEV (reference sequence). Here the CDR3 reads CASSPGTVRNQPQHF. The CDR3 nucleotides read TGTGCCAGCAGTCCCGGGACAGTAAGGAATCAGCCCCAGCATTTT.

This clonotype was observed a handful of times. In nucleotides, the CDR3 is TGTGCCAGCAGTGAAGCGCTTCCAGGGTATAGCAATCAGCCCCAGCATTTT. Residues: CASSEALPGYSNQPQHF. The J gene is TRBJ1-5, the V gene TRBV2, with D possibly matching TRBD1 (5 bases). Per the germline V gene, CDR1 is SNHLY and CDR2 is FYNNEI. This CDR3 region has 17 residues. Deletions cut 0 bases from V and 0 bases from J, with 12 bases between.

This clonotype occurred many times. CDR3 loop: CSVSRRRDTGELFF. As DNA, the CDR3 is TGCAGCGTCTCAAGGAGGCGTGACACCGGGGAGCTGTTTTTT. The chain combines TRBV29-1 with TRBJ2-2, with D possibly matching TRBD2 (5 bases). The V and J ends lost 6 bases and 3 bases respectively, with 14 bases between them. CDR3 length: 14 amino acids. Germline V lookup: CDR1 SQVTM, CDR2 ANQGSEA.

This chain joins TRBV5-5 and TRBJ2-4; D unclear. V dropped 4 bases and J dropped 7 bases, with 18 bases sitting between them. Germline CDR1 and CDR2: SGHKS and YYEKEE (reference sequence). The CDR3 consists of 15 residues. CDR3 sequence reads: CASSTSPYDRNIQYF. CDR3 nucleotide sequence: TGTGCCAGCAGCACGTCACCATACGACCGGAACATTCAGTACTTC.

The rearrangement links TRBV5-1 to TRBJ2-1, with 13 bases aligning to TRBD2. Germline CDR1 SGHRS, CDR2 YFSETQ. J gave up 4 bases and V 3 bases, and 7 bases lay outside the gene matches. The CDR3 runs to 17 residues. The CDR3 DNA follows: TGCGCCAGCAGCTCCGGGGGGACTAGCGGGATTTACAATGAGCAGTTCTTC. This translates into CASSSGGTSGIYNEQFF.

This chain connects TRBV4-1 to TRBJ2-1; 11 nucleotides agree with TRBD2. The length of the CDR3 is 15 residues. Germline V gene lookup returns CDR1 MGHRA and CDR2 YSYEKL. V shed 2 bases and J 13 bases; nucleotides not matched to a gene: 10. The CDR3 region is CASSQPTSGSRFQFF. CDR3 in DNA: TGCGCCAGCAGCCAACCCACTAGCGGGAGTAGATTCCAGTTCTTC.

The chain combines TRBV20-1 with TRBJ2-7; no firm D call. The CDR3 spans 13 residues. Germline CDR1 DFQATT, CDR2 SNEGSKA (reference sequence). V lost 6 bases to trimming and J lost 4 bases, with 16 bases between them. CDR3 amino acids: CSAITPGYYEQYF. CDR3 nucleotides: TGCAGTGCCATCACCCCCGGCTATTACGAGCAGTACTTC.

This clonotype was seen once. The rearrangement links TRBV18 to TRBJ2-5, with D possibly matching TRBD1 (7 bases). Trimming took 6 bases from V and 1 from J, leaving 18 bases between them. The length of the CDR3 is 16 residues. Looked up from germline, CDR1 is KGHSH and CDR2 is LQKENI. DNA of the CDR3: TGTGCCAGCTCGTCGGCCAGGGGGGCCGTCCAAGAGACCCAGTACTTC. It specifies CASSSARGAVQETQYF.

The chain carries TRBV10-3 and TRBJ2-1; D is unresolved. Germline V lookup: CDR1 ENHRY, CDR2 SYGVKD. V lost 6 bases to trimming and J lost 0 bases, with 12 bases between them. CDR3 length: 15 amino acids. DNA for the CDR3: TGTGCCATCAGCCCCAGGAGCCTCTCCTACAATGAGCAGTTCTTC. Residues: CAISPRSLSYNEQFF.

This chain connects TRBV10-2 to TRBJ2-7; 7 bases map to TRBD1. The J segment lost 3 bases and the V segment lost 8 bases, leaving 13 bases of the junction unmatched. Germline lookup yields CDR1 WSHSY and CDR2 SAAADI. This CDR3 is 15 amino acids long. DNA of the CDR3: TGCGCCAGCGGGGCTTTAAGAAGGGGGCTCTACGAGCAGTACTTC. The encoded protein is CASGALRRGLYEQYF.